This T cell receptor (beta chain) was recovered during a study of cytomegalovirus exposure and HLA in healthy donors. CDR3 length equals 14 residues. Trimming pared 5 bases from V and 0 bases from J, leaving 10 bases between. Germline V gene data show CDR1 as SGHTA and CDR2 as FQGNSA. Primers for the PCR totalled 60 Vbeta and 13 Jbeta. Repertoires were generated with immunoSEQ multiplex PCR, while TCRdb's copy carries only in-frame clones and drops some. Its listing shows about 130,000 clones. The V gene is TRBV7-2, the J gene TRBJ1-1; D ambiguous. The sample comprised PBMCs. This clonotype originated in a woman between 40 and 55 years old in good health and CMV-seronegative. In DNA form, the CDR3 reads TGTGCCAGCAGCCTCCTCGGGTTGAACACTGAAGCTTTCTTT. This encodes CASSLLGLNTEAFF.